These T cell receptor beta chains were read from a single sample in a study of regulatory T cells in long-lasting Graves disease. TCRdb reprocessed the multiplex PCR reads with MiXCR, giving one entry per CDR3 protein. The sample yields about 210,000 distinct CDR3 sequences, around a fifth seen once. These data were also filed under a second study, of T cells in Graves' hyperthyroidism and ophthalmopathy.

This specimen consisted of peripheral blood mononuclear cells (PBMCs), obtained at new diagnosis, from a patient treated with antithyroid drugs. The receptor source for this set is a woman younger than 45 with Graves disease. Both conserved end residues are trimmed from each CDR3. Each record gives: V gene, clone size, J gene, CDR3 protein. Clone size is stated in some rows and not others, as once, few, many or a class when expanded.

V gene: TRBV28
clone size: many
J gene: TRBJ1-3
CDR3 protein: ASQSLGGTAGNTIY

V gene: TRBV7-9
clone size: few
J gene: TRBJ1-6
CDR3 protein: ASRGTGDNSPLH

V gene: TRBV5-1
clone size: many
J gene: TRBJ1-1
CDR3 protein: ASSPSVNRNTEAF

V gene: TRBV24-1
clone size: many
J gene: TRBJ1-1
CDR3 protein: ATIGPGNTEAF

V gene: TRBV28
clone size: many
J gene: TRBJ1-2
CDR3 protein: ASSYPLGELGERDYT

V gene: TRBV27
clone size: many
J gene: TRBJ1-6
CDR3 protein: ASSLSPPYSPLH

V gene: TRBV6-5
clone size: few
J gene: TRBJ2-1
CDR3 protein: ASSYGGRFGDNEQF

V gene: TRBV4-1
clone size: NA
J gene: TRBJ2-2
CDR3 protein: ASKGPGELF

V gene: TRBV11-3
clone size: many
J gene: TRBJ1-1
CDR3 protein: ASSPGTMNTEAF

V gene: TRBV6-5
clone size: many
J gene: TRBJ2-2
CDR3 protein: ASSFRTVPTGELF

V gene: TRBV20-1
clone size: many
J gene: TRBJ2-1
CDR3 protein: SARLAGTYNEQF

V gene: TRBV14
clone size: many
J gene: TRBJ1-2
CDR3 protein: ASSVPNYGYT

V gene: TRBV7-9
clone size: many
J gene: TRBJ1-1
CDR3 protein: ASSLGVSTEAF

V gene: TRBV7-2
clone size: many
J gene: TRBJ2-1
CDR3 protein: ASSLALAGEQF

V gene: TRBV2
clone size: NA
J gene: TRBJ2-3
CDR3 protein: ASSESLGRVDTQY

V gene: TRBV12-3/TRBV12-4
clone size: many
J gene: TRBJ1-2
CDR3 protein: ASRGHLGGYGYT

V gene: TRBV18
clone size: NA
J gene: TRBJ2-1
CDR3 protein: ASSPPGLGLQSEQS

V gene: TRBV5-6
clone size: NA
J gene: TRBJ1-5
CDR3 protein: ASSGDRGGQPQH

V gene: TRBV30
clone size: many
J gene: TRBJ1-1
CDR3 protein: AWSSDGGTEAF

V gene: TRBV6-1
clone size: NA
J gene: TRBJ2-7
CDR3 protein: ATASRGGQFYEQY

V gene: TRBV18
clone size: many
J gene: TRBJ1-1
CDR3 protein: ASSPPGTGNTEAF

V gene: TRBV5-1
clone size: many
J gene: TRBJ2-5
CDR3 protein: ASSRYRQGAQETQY

V gene: TRBV28
clone size: many
J gene: TRBJ2-1
CDR3 protein: ASSSAGGLNEQF

V gene: TRBV12-3/TRBV12-4
clone size: many
J gene: TRBJ1-4
CDR3 protein: ASSFSDVREKLF

V gene: TRBV28
clone size: NA
J gene: TRBJ2-7
CDR3 protein: ASSERQWTGDYEQY

V gene: TRBV27
clone size: many
J gene: TRBJ1-2
CDR3 protein: ATSASYGYT

V gene: TRBV7-6
clone size: few
J gene: TRBJ2-1
CDR3 protein: ASSTYSYNEQF

V gene: TRBV12-5
clone size: many
J gene: TRBJ2-3
CDR3 protein: ASGSSRDWEDTQY

V gene: TRBV11-3
clone size: many
J gene: TRBJ1-4
CDR3 protein: ASSPNRGTNEKLF

V gene: TRBV25-1
clone size: few
J gene: TRBJ2-5
CDR3 protein: ASRTGRQETQY

V gene: TRBV6-1
clone size: many
J gene: TRBJ2-5
CDR3 protein: ASSEALAGAWQY

V gene: TRBV2
clone size: many
J gene: TRBJ2-7
CDR3 protein: ASLTGSRGYEQY

V gene: TRBV28
clone size: many
J gene: TRBJ2-4
CDR3 protein: ASSLIGRAVGKNIQY